The following is a T cell receptor beta chain sequence with its context. Its matching antigen is unknown. Naive CD8 cells lacked CD45RO and underwent positive selection for CCR7, leaving out terminally differentiated effector memory CD45RA+ cells. This entry is derived from a study of shared clonotypes between healthy human individuals. Study details: The donor pool was made up of a couple of women and three men aged 18 to 49.

Points from the study as a whole: Against clonotypes common to all four donors, non-shared ones had lower generation probabilities. A handful of donors showed sharing of around 5.3% of naive CD4 clonotypes. Researchers sampled only blood; tissue repertoires likely differ.

The germline gives CDR1 WSHSY, CDR2 SAAADI. This CDR3 is 14 amino acids long. V gave up 3 bases and J gave up 6 bases, with 14 bases separating them. The repertoire was sequenced with immunoSEQ multiplex PCR; TCRdb's copy has only in-frame clones and lacks some. This table holds some 1,900,000 clones, about 95% found once. The TCR comes from a man between 18 and 29 years old in good health. The genes are TRBV10-2 and TRBJ1-1; D possibly corresponds to TRBD1 (6 bases). The sequenced sample consisted of naive CD8+ T cells sorted from blood. The CDR3 is CASSDQGGGPEAFF. Written as DNA, the CDR3 is TGCGCCAGCAGTGACCAAGGTGGGGGGCCTGAAGCTTTCTTT.